Presented here are 27 T cell receptor beta chains from one specimen sequenced in a study of PD-L1 blockade in urothelial cancer. Repertoires were generated with immunoSEQ multiplex PCR, while TCRdb's copy carries only in-frame clones and drops some. This sample has about 30,000 clones, with around four fifths found just once. As for time point: peripheral blood 6 weeks after treatment start. Source: PBMCs, taken around atezolizumab (anti-PD-L1) treatment. The receptors were sampled from a man between 65 and 85 years old with urothelial cancer.

The chain recombines TRBV7-2 with TRBJ2-4, with TRBD2 matching over 9 bases. Germline-derived CDR1 and CDR2 are SGHTA and FQGNSA. The V and J ends lost 5 bases and 2 bases, in that order; junction bases with no gene match: 4. The CDR3 has 15 residues. CDR3 protein: CASSELAGPKNIQYF. As DNA, the CDR3 is TGTGCCAGCAGCGAACTAGCGGGCCCCAAAAACATTCAGTACTTC.

The chain links TRBV4-1 to TRBJ2-2; D perhaps matches TRBD1 (6 bases). Between the trimmed V and J ends, which lost 1 base and 2 bases, there was a span of 8 bases. CDR1 and CDR2 (germline): MGHRA, YSYEKL. This CDR3 contains 15 residues. CDR3 sequence (DNA): TGCGCCAGCAGCCAAGGGACAGAAAACACCGGGGAGCTGTTTTTT. It is translated as CASSQGTENTGELFF.

The J gene is TRBJ2-7, the V gene TRBV4-2, with TRBD2 as a possible D gene (6 bases). CDR1 and CDR2 from the germline V gene are LGHNA and YNFKEQ. V lost 3 bases and J 0 bases, leaving 12 bases between the germline ends. The CDR3 consists of 15 residues. CDR3 nucleotides: TGTGCCAGCAGCCAGACCGGAGGGAGCTCCTACGAGCAGTACTTC. Translation gives CASSQTGGSSYEQYF.

The rearrangement uses TRBV27 and TRBJ2-7; 8 nucleotides align to TRBD2. V gave up 0 bases and J gave up 6 bases; unmatched junction bases: 7. CDR1 and CDR2 from the germline V gene are MNHEY and SMNVEV (reference sequence). The CDR3 covers 15 residues. CDR3: CASSLSNPAGGEQYF. The CDR3 bases are TGTGCCAGCAGTTTATCGAATCCTGCGGGGGGCGAGCAGTACTTC.

This chain links TRBV5-5 with TRBJ2-1; TRBD1 might be the D (5 bases). CDR1 and CDR2 from the germline V gene are SGHKS and YYEKEE (reference sequence). The V and J ends lost 5 bases and 0 bases respectively, with 15 bases between them. The CDR3 has 16 residues. CDR3: CASSGRRGSSYNEQFF. The CDR3 DNA sequence: TGTGCCAGCAGTGGGCGTAGGGGAAGCTCCTACAATGAGCAGTTCTTC.

The V gene is TRBV27, the J gene TRBJ1-2; 7 bases agree with TRBD1. The ends lost 5 bases at V and 6 bases at J; junction bases unmatched: 12. Germline V CDR1 and CDR2: MNHEY, SMNVEV (reference sequence). The CDR3 contains 15 residues. CDR3 residues: CASSARGRGLHGYTF. In nucleotides, the CDR3 is TGTGCCAGCAGTGCAAGGGGCAGGGGGTTACATGGCTACACCTTC.

The V and J genes are TRBV7-9 and TRBJ2-2; TRBD1 matches at 7 bases. The CDR3 totals 15 residues. Germline values: CDR1 SEHNR, CDR2 FQNEAQ (reference sequence). V lost 5 bases, J lost 5 bases, and 8 bases stayed unmatched. The CDR3 region has the DNA TGTGCCAGCAGCCCAGGGACAGTTGTAACCGGGGAGCTGTTTTTT. This gives the protein CASSPGTVVTGELFF.

The chain is built from TRBV11-2 and TRBJ1-4; D is uncertain. The CDR3 totals 15 residues. The germline gives CDR1 SGHAT, CDR2 FQNNGV. V lost 5 bases and J 3 bases, leaving 13 bases between the germline ends. The CDR3 spells CASSPKGEANEKLFF. CDR3 DNA sequence: TGTGCCAGCAGCCCGAAAGGAGAGGCTAATGAAAAACTGTTTTTT. Full variable domain (outside the CDR3, taken from reference TRBV11-2 and TRBJ1-4): EAGVAQSPRYKIIEKRQSVAFWCNPISGHATLYWYQQILGQGPKLLIQFQNNGVVDDSQLPKDRFSAERLKGVDSTLKIQPAKLEDSAVYLCASSPKGEANEKLFFGSGTQLSVL.

The chain has TRBV19 and TRBJ1-5; tentative D call: TRBD1 (5 bases). Germline V CDR1 and CDR2: LNHDA, SQIVND (reference sequence). With 6 bases removed from V and 3 bases from J, the gap between germline ends came to 15 bases. CDR3 length: 15 amino acids. The DNA for the CDR3 is TGTGCCAGTAGCTTTGGCGGGGCCTACAATCAGCCCCAGCATTTT. It encodes CASSFGGAYNQPQHF.

The genes are TRBV5-5 and TRBJ2-2; 10 positions agree with TRBD1. V dropped 4 bases and J dropped 5; count of bases not matched to a gene: 5. Germline V gives CDR1 SGHKS, CDR2 YYEKEE (reference sequence). CDR3 length: 15 amino acids. CDR3 coding DNA: TGTGCCAGCAGCACCGGGACAGGGGTTACCGGGGAGCTGTTTTTT. The encoded protein is CASSTGTGVTGELFF.

The V and J genes are TRBV7-7 and TRBJ2-1; the D gene is possibly TRBD1 (6 bases). This CDR3 spans 16 amino acids. CDR1 and CDR2 (germline): SSHAT, FNYEAQ (reference sequence). V was trimmed by 5 bases and J by 1 base, leaving 15 bases between them. The CDR3 DNA sequence: TGTGCCAGCAGCCCAACTATTGGACAGTCCTACAATGAGCAGTTCTTC. It yields the protein CASSPTIGQSYNEQFF.

The rearrangement uses TRBV2 and TRBJ1-5, with unresolved D. Trimming left V 1 base short and J 4 bases short, with 8 bases between. Germline V lookup: CDR1 SNHLY, CDR2 FYNNEI. The CDR3 is 14 amino acids. Here the CDR3 reads CASSEVGSNQPQHF. The CDR3 region has the DNA TGTGCCAGCAGTGAAGTAGGGAGTAATCAGCCCCAGCATTTT.

This clone came up a few times. This chain connects TRBV19 to TRBJ1-2; no reliable D call. The CDR3 has 14 residues. Looked up from germline, CDR1 is LNHDA and CDR2 is SQIVND (reference sequence). V was pared by 2 bases and J by 2 bases, with 9 bases between. CDR3 in DNA: TGTGCCAGTAGTATAATGTCAGGAAACTATGGCTACACCTTC. Translated, it gives CASSIMSGNYGYTF.

This rearrangement joins TRBV5-1 to TRBJ1-3, with 7 bases that match TRBD1. J lost 13 bases, V lost 0 bases, and 7 bases had no gene match. Looked up from germline, CDR1 is SGHRS and CDR2 is YFSETQ. This CDR3 comprises 13 residues. The CDR3 spells CASSLGTGATIYF. CDR3 DNA sequence: TGCGCCAGCAGCTTGGGCACAGGGGCTACGATATATTTT.

The genes are TRBV7-2 and TRBJ1-5; 7 bases fit TRBD1. The CDR3 length is 14 residues. CDR1 and CDR2 from the germline V gene are SGHTA and FQGNSA. V shed 5 bases, J shed 7 bases, and the junction held 8 bases outside the gene matches. In DNA form, the CDR3 reads TGTGCCAGCAGCACAAGGACAGGTTCGCAGCCCCAGCATTTT. Translated, it gives CASSTRTGSQPQHF.

This clone was seen a few times. The gene calls are TRBV5-1 and TRBJ1-2; possibly TRBD1 for D (6 bases). Germline assignment: CDR1 SGHRS and CDR2 YFSETQ. There are 14 residues in the CDR3. The V end lost 3 bases, the J end lost 3 bases, and 12 bases lay between the germline ends. The CDR3 loop reads CASSSQGRDYGYTF. CDR3 coding DNA: TGCGCCAGCAGCTCACAGGGTCGCGACTATGGCTACACCTTC.

The genes are TRBV7-2 and TRBJ1-2; 7 nucleotides align to TRBD1. This CDR3 has 14 amino acids. Trimming cost V 5 bases and J 4 bases; bases outside gene matches: 7. Looked up from germline, CDR1 is SGHTA and CDR2 is FQGNSA. CDR3: CASSPTGLVYGYTF. The DNA of the CDR3 is TGTGCCAGCAGCCCGACAGGGTTGGTCTATGGCTACACCTTC.

CDR3 residues: CASSFDGGPADTQYF. CDR3 bases: TGTGCCAGCAGCTTCGACGGGGGGCCCGCAGATACGCAGTATTTT. The rearrangement links TRBV7-3 to TRBJ2-3, with D perhaps matching TRBD2 (7 bases). CDR1 is SGHTA, CDR2 FQGTGA, per germline. Trimming stripped 3 bases from V and 4 bases from J, with 14 bases between. CDR3 length: 15 amino acids. Based on the CDR3 plus reference TRBV7-3 and TRBJ2-3, the full variable domain is GAGVSQTPSNKVTEKGKYVELRCDPISGHTALYWYRQSLGQGPEFLIYFQGTGAADDSGLPNDRFFAVRPEGSVSTLKIQRTERGDSAVYLCASSFDGGPADTQYFGPGTRLTVL.

The genes are TRBV7-2 and TRBJ2-7, with D maybe TRBD2 (6 bases). The CDR3 sequence is 17 residues long. Germline CDR1 SGHTA, CDR2 FQGNSA. Trimming cost V 1 base and J 3 bases, with 19 bases left between them. The CDR3, as DNA: TGTGCCAGCAGCTTAGTGTCCGGTGGGACTGAGAACTACGAGCAGTACTTC. Translating it yields CASSLVSGGTENYEQYF.

This chain joins TRBV27 and TRBJ1-1; D gene uncertain. Deletions cut 2 bases from V and 0 bases from J, with 10 bases between. The CDR3 is 15 residues long. Germline assignment: CDR1 MNHEY and CDR2 SMNVEV (reference sequence). CDR3 in DNA: TGTGCCAGCAGTTTACGCGAGGGAGTGAACACTGAAGCTTTCTTT. Translation: CASSLREGVNTEAFF.

The chain recombines TRBV23-1 with TRBJ1-5, with TRBD1 as a possible D gene (6 bases). TRBV23-1 is identified as an open reading frame with a role that is uncertain. Trimming left V 0 bases short and J 0 bases short, with 9 bases between. The CDR3 is 16 residues long. CDR3 sequence reads: CASSQSRQDSNQPQHF. The CDR3, as DNA: TGCGCCAGCAGTCAATCGAGACAGGATAGCAATCAGCCCCAGCATTTT.

The chain links TRBV5-6 to TRBJ2-1; 10 nucleotides agree with TRBD1. With 3 bases clipped from V and 4 bases from J, the junction kept 10 bases outside the gene matches. This CDR3 region has 17 residues. Germline CDR1 reads SGHDT; CDR2 reads YYEEEE. The CDR3: CASSSGTGAEFYNEQFF. The CDR3 bases are TGTGCCAGCAGCTCCGGGACAGGGGCAGAATTTTACAATGAGCAGTTCTTC. Full variable domain (outside the CDR3, taken from reference TRBV5-6 and TRBJ2-1): DAGVTQSPTHLIKTRGQQVTLRCSPKSGHDTVSWYQQALGQGPQFIFQYYEEEERQRGNFPDRFSGHQFPNYSSELNVNALLLGDSALYLCASSSGTGAEFYNEQFFGPGTRLTVL.

The genes are TRBV7-8 and TRBJ2-5; D may be TRBD1 (6 bases). This CDR3 has 15 amino acids. V was cut by 1 base and J by 1 base, with 10 bases left in between. From germline, CDR1 is SGHVS and CDR2 FQNEAQ. This chain's CDR3 is CASSLGARGQETQYF. The CDR3 DNA follows: TGTGCCAGCAGCTTAGGGGCCAGGGGCCAAGAGACCCAGTACTTC.

This clone was seen more than once but under ten times. This chain uses TRBV7-2 with TRBJ1-2, with D unclear. The germline CDR1 and CDR2 sequences are SGHTA and FQGNSA. This CDR3 has 14 amino acids. V was pared by 1 base and J by 6 bases, with 12 bases between. The CDR3 loop reads CASSLGAGNNGYTF. The CDR3 DNA reads TGTGCCAGCAGCTTAGGGGCCGGAAACAATGGCTACACCTTC.

This clone was seen a few times. This chain connects TRBV28 to TRBJ2-2, with TRBD2 identical over 9 bases. This CDR3 has 13 amino acids. The germline gives CDR1 MDHEN, CDR2 SYDVKM. Unmatched junction bases numbered 3, after V lost 9 bases and J lost 4 bases. The CDR3 region is CASSGSPTGELFF. The CDR3, as DNA: TGTGCCAGTAGCGGGAGTCCCACCGGGGAGCTGTTTTTT.

The table lists this clone with a count of one. The chain carries TRBV28 and TRBJ2-2, with 8 positions matching TRBD2. The CDR3 runs to 14 residues. With 5 bases clipped from V and 7 bases from J, the junction kept 6 bases outside the gene matches. Germline V CDR1 and CDR2: MDHEN, SYDVKM. The CDR3: CASSPGLAGGELFF. The CDR3 DNA sequence: TGTGCCAGCAGTCCTGGACTAGCCGGCGGGGAGCTGTTTTTT.

In its sample, this clone is medium-sized. The J gene is TRBJ2-7, the V gene TRBV7-2, with a tentative D call TRBD1 (5 bases). Germline V gene sequence: CDR1 SGHTA, CDR2 FQGNSA. This CDR3 contains 16 residues. The V gene lost 4 bases and the J gene lost 5 bases, with 21 bases spanning the gap. CDR3 sequence: CASSYLDFQGCNEQYF. Here the CDR3 DNA reads TGTGCCAGCAGCTACCTAGACTTCCAGGGTTGCAACGAGCAGTACTTC.